This is a list of T cell receptor beta chains from one sample in a study of T cells after yellow fever vaccination. TCRdb analysed the 5' RACE reads with MiXCR anew, one entry per CDR3 protein. The data hold around 360,000 distinct CDR3 sequences, with 9.5% to 13% observed a single time. The sequences come from PBMCs, collected on the day of the first yellow fever vaccination. These receptors came from a man aged 18 to 29 who received the YFV17D yellow fever vaccine. Both conserved end residues are part of each CDR3. D genes are given only for firm matches. The size field is filled for only some rows; it gives once, few, many or a size class.

v_gene: TRBV9
d_gene: NA
abundance: NA
j_gene: TRBJ2-3
CDR3nt: TGTGCCAGCAGCCCGTCTTTGCGGAGCACAGATACGCAGTATTTT
CDR3aa: CASSPSLRSTDTQYF

v_gene: TRBV10-3
d_gene: NA
abundance: few
j_gene: TRBJ2-5
CDR3nt: TGTGCCATCAGCGAACAGGACGGATTCCAAGAGACCCAGTACTTC
CDR3aa: CAISEQDGFQETQYF

v_gene: TRBV5-5
d_gene: NA
abundance: NA
j_gene: TRBJ1-2
CDR3nt: TGTGCCAGCAGCTTGGATCTGGGGGCCAGCTATGGCTACACCTTC
CDR3aa: CASSLDLGASYGYTF

v_gene: TRBV4-1
d_gene: NA
abundance: NA
j_gene: TRBJ1-5
CDR3nt: TGCGCCAGCAGCCAATTTGGGGACCGCGTCGAGGGTGATCAGCCCCAGCATTTT
CDR3aa: CASSQFGDRVEGDQPQHF

v_gene: TRBV13
d_gene: TRBD2
abundance: few
j_gene: TRBJ2-5
CDR3nt: TGTGCCAGCAGCCTCCAAGCGGAGGGGACTAAGGAGACCCAGTACTTC
CDR3aa: CASSLQAEGTKETQYF

v_gene: TRBV7-2
d_gene: NA
abundance: NA
j_gene: TRBJ1-2
CDR3nt: TGTGCCAGCACCCCCGCGACAGGCGGCTATGGCTACACCTTC
CDR3aa: CASTPATGGYGYTF

v_gene: TRBV5-5
d_gene: NA
abundance: NA
j_gene: TRBJ1-6
CDR3nt: TGTGCCAGCAGCTTGGCGGCAGGGCTTGGTTCACCCCGCCACTTT
CDR3aa: CASSLAAGLGSPRHF

v_gene: TRBV20-1
d_gene: TRBD1
abundance: few
j_gene: TRBJ2-2
CDR3nt: TGCAGTGCTAGAGGGGAGGGGACAGGGACCGGGGAGCTGTTTTTT
CDR3aa: CSARGEGTGTGELFF

v_gene: TRBV14
d_gene: NA
abundance: NA
j_gene: TRBJ2-3
CDR3nt: TGTGCCAGCAGCAAGGACCTCACAGATACGCAGTATTTT
CDR3aa: CASSKDLTDTQYF

v_gene: TRBV10-2
d_gene: NA
abundance: few
j_gene: TRBJ2-5
CDR3nt: TGCGCCAGCAGTGAGTCAAGGGGATCAGGCGGCGAGACCCAGTACTTC
CDR3aa: CASSESRGSGGETQYF

v_gene: TRBV7-9
d_gene: NA
abundance: many
j_gene: TRBJ1-1
CDR3nt: TGTGCCAGCAGCTTAGCCCCGGGCCCCTTT
CDR3aa: CASSLAPGPF

v_gene: TRBV3-1
d_gene: TRBD2
abundance: few
j_gene: TRBJ2-7
CDR3nt: TGTGCCAGCAACAAAGCGGGGGGCACCTACGAGCAGTACTTC
CDR3aa: CASNKAGGTYEQYF